This passage covers 18 T cell receptor beta chains from one sample sequenced in a study of human T cells and chemical hapten exposure. TCRdb used MiXCR to reprocess the RACE reads, holding one entry per CDR3 protein. The table lists some 180,000 distinct CDR3 sequences, about 20% of them singletons. Time point here: patch test 1, 2 weeks after DPC sensitization. Treatment: therapeutic diphenylcyclopropenone sensitization with weekly scalp DPC. Sequences were derived from whole blood, sampled in connection with sensitization to the hapten diphenylcyclopropenone (DPC). The receptors were gathered from a woman aged 50 to 65 with alopecia areata. Some clones in this sample may be carry-over from other donors' samples.

This clonotype was counted between two and nine times. CDR3 loop: CASSLNRPTGVGDGYTF. The CDR3 DNA follows: TGCGCCAGCAGCCTAAATCGACCGACAGGGGTTGGTGATGGCTACACCTTC. The chain carries TRBV5-1 and TRBJ1-2, with 8 bases aligning to TRBD1. Losses at the gene ends were 4 bases for V and 6 bases for J; bases not matched to a gene: 17. This CDR3 spans 17 amino acids. Germline V CDR1 and CDR2: SGHRS, YFSETQ.

This sequence joins TRBV5-1 and TRBJ2-7; 7 positions match TRBD2. V was pared by 4 bases and J by 0 bases, with 7 bases of the junction left unmatched. In germline, CDR1 is SGHRS, CDR2 YFSETQ. This CDR3 spans 15 amino acids. The CDR3 coding sequence is TGCGCCAGCAGCCTCCTGGGGGGGAGCTCCTACGAGCAGTACTTC. Amino acid sequence: CASSLLGGSSYEQYF.

The chain carries TRBV20-1 and TRBJ2-3; D call uncertain. V was cut by 3 bases and J by 6 bases, with 16 bases left in between. Germline V lookup: CDR1 DFQATT, CDR2 SNEGSKA (reference sequence). The CDR3 totals 14 residues. CDR3: CSARVQPLPDTQYF. CDR3 coding DNA: TGCAGTGCTAGGGTACAGCCGCTCCCCGATACGCAGTATTTT.

A few counts support this clonotype. This chain joins TRBV29-1 and TRBJ2-3; the match to TRBD1 covers 7 bases. CDR3 length: 12 amino acids. The V gene's germline CDR1 is SQVTM and CDR2 ANQGSEA. V trimming: 6 bases; J trimming: 6 bases; junction bases outside the gene matches: 6. This CDR3 reads CSVDRLGDTQYF. CDR3 DNA sequence: TGCAGCGTGGACAGGCTTGGGGATACGCAGTATTTT.

The chain recombines TRBV29-1 with TRBJ2-1, with 14 bases aligning to TRBD2. This CDR3 is 17 amino acids long. Germline CDR1 reads SQVTM; CDR2 reads ANQGSEA. Losses at the gene ends were 7 bases for V and 4 bases for J; bases not matched to a gene: 12. The CDR3 sequence: CSAESWTSGRLYNEQFF. CDR3 bases: TGCAGCGCCGAGAGCTGGACTAGCGGGAGGCTATACAATGAGCAGTTCTTC.

In this sample, this clonotype turned up a few times. V is TRBV20-1 and J is TRBJ2-7; D remains ambiguous. The germline gives CDR1 DFQATT, CDR2 SNEGSKA (reference sequence). The CDR3 totals 13 residues. Trimming shortened V by 0 bases and J by 5 bases, and 11 bases separated the two germline ends. The CDR3 here is CSARDSGLDEQYF. As DNA, the CDR3 is TGCAGTGCTAGAGATTCCGGGCTAGACGAGCAGTACTTC.

This clonotype has a handful of counts. The CDR3 sequence is CASRRTGAETQYF. In DNA form, the CDR3 reads TGTGCCAGCAGGCGGACAGGAGCGGAGACCCAGTACTTC. The chain combines TRBV6-5 with TRBJ2-5; 7 bases agree with TRBD1. The CDR3 sequence is 13 residues long. The V segment lost 6 bases and the J segment 5 bases; nucleotides outside the gene matches: 6. Germline V CDR1 and CDR2: MNHEY, SVGAGI.

This clonotype occurred many times. The chain combines TRBV29-1 with TRBJ2-7; 7 bases map to TRBD1. CDR1 SQVTM and CDR2 ANQGSEA come from the germline V gene. This CDR3 region has 12 residues. The V and J ends lost 4 bases and 4 bases, in that order; junction bases with no gene match: 4. This CDR3 reads CSVADRDYEQYF. In DNA form, the CDR3 reads TGCAGCGTTGCCGACAGGGATTACGAGCAGTACTTC.

This clonotype showed up just a few times. The V and J genes are TRBV2 and TRBJ1-1, with D uncertain. The V and J ends lost 1 base and 4 bases respectively, with 13 bases between them. The length of the CDR3 is 15 residues. Germline V gene sequence: CDR1 SNHLY, CDR2 FYNNEI. CDR3 DNA sequence: TGTGCCAGCAGTGAAGGGCAAGGGTTGAGCACTGAAGCTTTCTTT. Translating it yields CASSEGQGLSTEAFF.

This clonotype was observed a few times. This chain joins TRBV12-3 or TRBV12-4 and TRBJ2-5, with D perhaps TRBD2 (6 bases). The CDR3 has 14 amino acids. V gave up 6 bases and J gave up 4 bases, with 15 bases separating them. The CDR3 region has the DNA TGTGCCAGCAGCAGAACTAGCTTTCGAGAGACCCAGTACTTC. As protein: CASSRTSFRETQYF.

This clonotype was counted between two and nine times. This chain joins TRBV25-1 and TRBJ2-2, with D tentatively TRBD1 (6 bases). Trimming took 0 bases from V and 0 from J, leaving 11 bases between them. The CDR3 contains 17 residues. Germline loops: CDR1 MGHDK, CDR2 SYGVNS. The CDR3 spells CASSEYGQIPNTGELFF. CDR3 coding DNA: TGTGCCAGCAGTGAATACGGACAGATTCCGAACACCGGGGAGCTGTTTTTT.

This clonotype was counted between two and nine times. This sequence joins TRBV20-1 and TRBJ2-6; possible D gene TRBD1, 6 bases. The V end lost 1 base, the J end lost 1 base, and 11 bases lay between the germline ends. CDR3 size: 16 residues. Germline-derived CDR1 and CDR2 are DFQATT and SNEGSKA (reference sequence). The CDR3 sequence: CSARAGAQSGANVLTF. The CDR3, as DNA: TGCAGTGCTAGAGCAGGGGCCCAATCTGGGGCCAACGTCCTGACTTTC.

The V gene is TRBV20-1, the J gene TRBJ1-2; 9 bases map to TRBD1. Trimming at V came to 5 bases and at J to 0 bases, leaving 16 bases not matched to a gene. The CDR3 loop spans 18 amino acids. CDR1 is DFQATT and CDR2 is SNEGSKA in the germline V gene (reference sequence). This CDR3 reads CSAGGTGGGRLANYGYTF. The CDR3 nucleotides are TGCAGTGCTGGGGGAACAGGGGGCGGACGCTTAGCTAACTATGGCTACACCTTC.

This chain uses TRBV4-2 with TRBJ1-2, with TRBD1 matching over 11 bases. CDR1 is LGHNA, CDR2 YNFKEQ, per germline. The CDR3 consists of 16 residues. Trimming at V came to 4 bases and at J to 3 bases, leaving 7 bases not matched to a gene. The CDR3 reads CASSPPGQGVDYGYTF. DNA for the CDR3: TGTGCCAGCAGCCCGCCGGGACAGGGGGTGGACTATGGCTACACCTTC.

V is TRBV12-3 or TRBV12-4 and J is TRBJ1-1; tentative D call: TRBD1 (6 bases). The CDR3 loop spans 14 amino acids. With 8 bases removed from V and 1 base from J, the gap between germline ends came to 14 bases. The CDR3 sequence: CASAEGGTNTEAFF. The CDR3 nucleotides are TGTGCCAGCGCAGAGGGGGGGACGAACACTGAAGCTTTCTTT.

The chain combines TRBV5-1 with TRBJ2-1, with 14 bases identical to TRBD2. Germline CDR1 SGHRS, CDR2 YFSETQ. Trimming removed 3 bases from V and 15 bases from J; junction bases left unmatched: 11. CDR3 length: 15 residues. The CDR3 is CASSSGLAGGHTGFF. CDR3 bases: TGCGCCAGCAGCTCTGGACTAGCGGGAGGCCACACGGGGTTCTTC.

This clonotype was observed a few times. This rearrangement joins TRBV6-1 to TRBJ2-1; 8 nucleotides match TRBD2. The CDR3 spans 16 residues. V lost 2 bases, J lost 9 bases, and 12 bases stayed unmatched. CDR1 MNHNS and CDR2 SASEGT come from the germline V gene. DNA for the CDR3: TGTGCCAGCAGTGAAAGTGTGGCGGGAGGAGGGATTGAGCAGTTCTTC. Its protein is CASSESVAGGGIEQFF.

This clonotype was counted between two and nine times. The chain is built from TRBV7-9 and TRBJ1-4; D is possibly TRBD1 (5 bases). CDR1 is SEHNR and CDR2 is FQNEAQ in the germline V gene (reference sequence). The CDR3 has 16 residues. With 0 bases removed from V and 5 bases from J, the gap between germline ends came to 13 bases. CDR3 protein: CASSLAAGIINEKLFF. For the CDR3, the DNA is TGTGCCAGCAGCTTAGCGGCAGGGATCATCAATGAAAAACTGTTTTTT. Full variable domain (outside the CDR3, taken from reference TRBV7-9 and TRBJ1-4): DTGVSQNPRHKITKRGQNVTFRCDPISEHNRLYWYRQTLGQGPEFLTYFQNEAQLEKSRLLSDRFSAERPKGSFSTLEIQRTEQGDSAMYLCASSLAAGIINEKLFFGSGTQLSVL.